This entry is about one T cell receptor (beta chain). Its specificity is not known. The CDR3 extends over 15 amino acids. V dropped 6 bases and J dropped 8 bases, with 17 bases sitting between them. Germline CDR1 reads MNHEY; CDR2 reads SMNVEV (reference sequence). 60 Vbeta and 13 Jbeta primers were used in PCR. Sequenced by immunoSEQ multiplex PCR; TCRdb stores in-frame clones only, minus some. The data contain 150,000 to 200,000 clones, approximately 75% of them singletons. The data belong to a study of cytomegalovirus exposure and HLA in healthy donors. Overall study findings and caveats: A missense variant in DCLRE1C was later tied to TCR beta V- and J-gene trimming. Earlier analysis looked at TCR beta V segments, and most were productive about 90% or about 30% of the time. Across all donors, roughly uniform sequencing depth was an assumption of the presence/absence analyses. 15,000 to 20,000 TCR beta sequences were associated with HLA alleles at 0.05 false discovery rate in a later analysis.

Sequencing input: PBMCs. The TCR originated in a girl aged 5-17 years in good health and CMV-seronegative. This chain uses TRBV27 with TRBJ1-6; weak D call: TRBD1 (6 bases). The CDR3 DNA sequence: TGTGCCAGCAGGGTTGGGACAAATATATATTCACCCCTCCACTTT. It yields the protein CASRVGTNIYSPLHF.